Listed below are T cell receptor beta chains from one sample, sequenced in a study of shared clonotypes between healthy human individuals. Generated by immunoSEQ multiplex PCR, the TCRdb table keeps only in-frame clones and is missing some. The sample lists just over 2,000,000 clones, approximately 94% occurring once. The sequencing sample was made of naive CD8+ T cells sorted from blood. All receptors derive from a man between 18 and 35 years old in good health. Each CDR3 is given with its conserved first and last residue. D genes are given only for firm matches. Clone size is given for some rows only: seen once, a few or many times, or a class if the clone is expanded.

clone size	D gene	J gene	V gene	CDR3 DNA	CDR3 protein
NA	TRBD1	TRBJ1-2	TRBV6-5	TGTGCCAGCAGTTACGAGACAGGGTACTTAGATGGCTACACCTTC	CASSYETGYLDGYTF
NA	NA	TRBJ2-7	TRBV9	TGTGCCAGCAGCGTAGATCAGGGGGGCGAGCAGTACTTC	CASSVDQGGEQYF
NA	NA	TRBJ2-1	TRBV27	TGTGCCAGCAGTTCGGACCGTAACTACAATGAGCAGTTCTTC	CASSSDRNYNEQFF
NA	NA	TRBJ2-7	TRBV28	TGTGCCAGCAGTTTGCCAGGGGTCTCCTACGAGCAGTACTTC	CASSLPGVSYEQYF
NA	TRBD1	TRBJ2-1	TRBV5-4	TGTGCCAGCAGCTTGGGCGGGACAGGGGCAGGGAATGAGCAGTTCTTC	CASSLGGTGAGNEQFF
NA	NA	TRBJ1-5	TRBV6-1	TGTGCCAGCAGTGAAGTTTGGGGTGAGCAGCCCCAGCATTTT	CASSEVWGEQPQHF
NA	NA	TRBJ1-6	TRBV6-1	TGTGCCAGCAGTGTTCTACAATGGGATTCACCCCTCCACTTT	CASSVLQWDSPLHF
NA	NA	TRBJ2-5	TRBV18	TGTGCCAGCTCACCGACAGGAGAGGAAGAGACCCAGTACTTC	CASSPTGEEETQYF
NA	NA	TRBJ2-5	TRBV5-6	TGTGCCAGCAGCTTGGGAGGGAATGGGGAGACCCAGTACTTC	CASSLGGNGETQYF
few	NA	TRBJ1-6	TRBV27	TGTGCCAGCAGTTCGACACTTAATTCACCCCTCCACTTT	CASSSTLNSPLHF